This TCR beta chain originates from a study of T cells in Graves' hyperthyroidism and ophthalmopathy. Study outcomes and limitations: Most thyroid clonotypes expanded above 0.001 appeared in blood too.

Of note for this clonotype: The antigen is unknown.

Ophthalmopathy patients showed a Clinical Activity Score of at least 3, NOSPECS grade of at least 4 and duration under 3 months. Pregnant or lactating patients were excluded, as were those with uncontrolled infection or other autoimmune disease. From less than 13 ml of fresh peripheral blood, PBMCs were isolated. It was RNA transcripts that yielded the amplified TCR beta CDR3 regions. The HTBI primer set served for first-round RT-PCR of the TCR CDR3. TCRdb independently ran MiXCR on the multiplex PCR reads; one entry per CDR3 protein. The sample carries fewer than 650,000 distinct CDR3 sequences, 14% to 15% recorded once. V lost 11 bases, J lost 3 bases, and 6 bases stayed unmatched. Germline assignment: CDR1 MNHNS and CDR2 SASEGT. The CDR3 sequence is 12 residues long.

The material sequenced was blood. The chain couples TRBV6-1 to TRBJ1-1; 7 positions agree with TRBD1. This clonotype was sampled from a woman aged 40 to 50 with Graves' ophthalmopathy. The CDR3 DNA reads TGTGCCTATTCAACAGGGGACACTGAAGCTTTCTTT. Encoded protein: CAYSTGDTEAFF.